Listed below are T cell receptor beta chains from one sample, sequenced in a study of blood T cell repertoires in COVID-19. Some clones are missing from TCRdb's copy, which holds only in-frame ones; the method was immunoSEQ multiplex PCR. The sample carries roughly 200,000 clones, 88% recorded once. Sequenced: peripheral blood. The receptors come from a man aged 18 to 30 with active or convalescent COVID-19. Both conserved end residues are part of each CDR3. The order of the fields is D gene, J gene, V gene, clone size, CDR3 length, CDR3 DNA, CDR3 protein. D genes are given only for firm matches. Only part of the rows carry a size: once, few, many, or a class if the clone is expanded.

D: .; J: TRBJ1-5; V: TRBV19; size: .; length: 16; DNA: TGTGCCAGTAGTATATTCGTCCAGGTGGGCAATCAGCCCCAGCATTTT; CDR3: CASSIFVQVGNQPQHF
D: TRBD1; J: TRBJ1-2; V: TRBV29-1; size: .; length: 15; DNA: TGCAGCGCCTTGTTGGGTGGACAGGGTGGGTTTGGCTACACCTTC; CDR3: CSALLGGQGGFGYTF
D: .; J: TRBJ2-1; V: TRBV2; size: .; length: 14; DNA: TGTGCCAGCCGAGCAGACATTTCCTACAATGAGCAGTTCTTC; CDR3: CASRADISYNEQFF
D: TRBD1; J: TRBJ2-3; V: TRBV5-1; size: once; length: 16; DNA: TGCGCCAGCAGCTTGGCAACAGGGGGCTTGCCAGATACGCAGTATTTT; CDR3: CASSLATGGLPDTQYF
D: .; J: TRBJ2-3; V: TRBV5-4; size: .; length: 16; DNA: TGTGCCAGCAGCTTCGACCGGCGCGAGGGCACAGATACGCAGTATTTT; CDR3: CASSFDRREGTDTQYF
D: .; J: TRBJ1-1; V: TRBV5-1; size: few; length: 15; DNA: TGCGCCAGCAGCTTCCAGGCTGGGTGGAACACTGAAGCTTTCTTT; CDR3: CASSFQAGWNTEAFF
D: .; J: TRBJ1-2; V: TRBV2; size: .; length: 15; DNA: TGTGCCAGCAGGGCAGCCAGGGGTGGTAACTATGGCTACACCTTC; CDR3: CASRAARGGNYGYTF
D: .; J: TRBJ1-1; V: TRBV15; size: .; length: 15; DNA: TGTGCCACCAGCAGAGAGGCGGCGGTGAACACTGAAGCTTTCTTT; CDR3: CATSREAAVNTEAFF
D: TRBD1; J: TRBJ1-5; V: TRBV19; size: .; length: 13; DNA: TGTGCCACTGGGGACAGGGGGAACCAGCCCCAGCATTTT; CDR3: CATGDRGNQPQHF
D: TRBD2; J: TRBJ2-3; V: TRBV5-4; size: .; length: 15; DNA: TGTGCCAGCAGCTCCCTAGCGGGTAGGGCAGATACGCAGTATTTT; CDR3: CASSSLAGRADTQYF
D: TRBD2; J: TRBJ2-5; V: TRBV5-4; size: .; length: 15; DNA: TGTGCCAGCAGCTTGCCCAGCGGGGGAGAAGAGACCCAGTACTTC; CDR3: CASSLPSGGEETQYF
D: .; J: TRBJ1-3; V: TRBV30; size: few; length: 14; DNA: TGTGCCTGGAGTGTGGGCTCCTCTGGAAACACCATATATTTT; CDR3: CAWSVGSSGNTIYF
D: TRBD1; J: TRBJ2-7; V: TRBV19; size: .; length: 14; DNA: TGTGCCAGTAGTATCCGGGACAGGGAACACGAGCAGTACTTC; CDR3: CASSIRDREHEQYF